The 2 T cell receptor beta chains presented below share a single source sample, sequenced in a study of cytomegalovirus exposure and HLA in healthy donors. PCR was performed using 60 Vbeta and 13 Jbeta primers. Clones were read by immunoSEQ multiplex PCR, and TCRdb kept only the in-frame ones, dropping some. In total, the table holds around 140,000 clones. Sequencing input: PBMCs. These receptors were collected from a woman aged 18-29 years in good health and CMV-seronegative.

The V gene is TRBV4-2, the J gene TRBJ1-1, with a tentative D call TRBD1 (5 bases). This CDR3 has 14 amino acids. V was shortened by 0 bases and J by 4 bases, with 9 bases between the two germline ends. Germline V gene sequence: CDR1 LGHNA, CDR2 YNFKEQ. CDR3 in amino acids: CASSQDGRGTEAFF. For the CDR3, the DNA is TGTGCCAGCAGCCAAGATGGTAGGGGCACTGAAGCTTTCTTT.

V and J are TRBV6-1 and TRBJ2-2; 7 nucleotides line up with TRBD1. The ends lost 6 bases at V and 6 bases at J; junction bases unmatched: 7. The CDR3 runs 14 residues. Germline CDR1 is MNHNS and CDR2 is SASEGT. CDR3 nucleotide sequence: TGTGCCAGCAGCCTATTCCAGGGGGCCGGGGAGCTGTTTTTT. Translation gives CASSLFQGAGELFF.